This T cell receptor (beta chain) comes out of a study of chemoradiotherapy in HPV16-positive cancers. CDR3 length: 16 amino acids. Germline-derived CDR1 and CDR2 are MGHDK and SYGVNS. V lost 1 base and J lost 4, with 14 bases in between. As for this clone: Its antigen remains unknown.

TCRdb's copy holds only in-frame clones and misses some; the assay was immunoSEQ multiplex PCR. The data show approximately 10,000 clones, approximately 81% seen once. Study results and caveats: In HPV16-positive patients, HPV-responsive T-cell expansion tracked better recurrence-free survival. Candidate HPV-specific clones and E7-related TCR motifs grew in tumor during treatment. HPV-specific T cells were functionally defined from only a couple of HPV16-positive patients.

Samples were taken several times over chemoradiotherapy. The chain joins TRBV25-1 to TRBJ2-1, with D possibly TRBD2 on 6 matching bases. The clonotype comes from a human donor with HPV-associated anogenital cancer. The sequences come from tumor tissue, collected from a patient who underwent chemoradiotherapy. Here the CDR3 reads CASSESTAGAYNEQFF. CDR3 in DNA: TGTGCCAGCAGTGAATCCACAGCGGGCGCTTACAATGAGCAGTTCTTC.